A single sample gave rise to the 4 T cell receptor beta chains below, sequenced in a study of identical twins' blood T cells. TCRdb fed the 5' RACE reads into MiXCR, producing one record per CDR3 protein. The sample lists 300,000 to 400,000 distinct CDR3 sequences, under 30% occurring once. Specimen: PBMCs. The receptors were sampled from a woman aged 18 to 55 in good health.

This clonotype was found a few times. CDR3 residues: CASSIRGVNTEAFF. CDR3 DNA: TGTGCCAGTAGTATTCGGGGGGTGAACACTGAAGCTTTCTTT. This chain connects TRBV19 to TRBJ1-1, with D possibly TRBD1 on 5 matching bases. CDR1 LNHDA and CDR2 SQIVND come from the germline V gene (reference sequence). V lost 3 bases, J lost 0 bases, and 8 bases lay in between. The CDR3 sequence is 14 residues long.

This chain joins TRBV12-3 or TRBV12-4 and TRBJ2-3; D ambiguous. The CDR3 has 11 residues. The ends were cut back, 8 bases at V and 6 bases at J, with 9 bases in the middle. This chain's CDR3 is CASRLLDTQYF. The CDR3 coding sequence is TGTGCCAGCCGTCTCTTGGATACGCAGTATTTT.

This sequence joins TRBV7-9 and TRBJ1-1; no reliable D call. Trimming shortened V by 5 bases and J by 1 base, and 11 bases separated the two germline ends. The CDR3 totals 14 residues. CDR1 SEHNR and CDR2 FQNEAQ come from the germline V gene (reference sequence). CDR3: CASSHSPRNTEAFF. The CDR3, as DNA: TGTGCCAGCAGCCACAGCCCGAGGAACACTGAAGCTTTCTTT.

The rearrangement links TRBV11-2 to TRBJ1-2; D unresolved. With 1 base removed from V and 4 bases from J, the gap between germline ends came to 10 bases. Germline V gene lookup returns CDR1 SGHAT and CDR2 FQNNGV. This CDR3 has 14 amino acids. CDR3 sequence reads: CASSLVAATYGYTF. The CDR3 DNA reads as TGTGCCAGCAGCTTAGTAGCAGCCACCTATGGCTACACCTTC.